The TCR beta chain under discussion was sequenced for a study of cytomegalovirus exposure and HLA in healthy donors. Study observations and caveats: Excluded were some V segments that proved indistinguishable, including TRBV6-2 and TRBV6-3.

On this clone itself: Its antigen is not identified.

13 Jbeta primers and 60 Vbeta primers were used for the PCR. The assay was immunoSEQ multiplex PCR, and TCRdb's table has in-frame clones only and misses some. The profile shows some 83,000 clones, 65% to 80% of them singletons. This CDR3 spans 16 amino acids. Germline V gene data show CDR1 as MNHNS and CDR2 as SASEGT. Trimming shortened V by 4 bases and J by 3 bases, and 16 bases separated the two germline ends. The rearrangement joins TRBV6-1 to TRBJ1-5, with D unresolved. The sample was PBMCs. The sequence derives from a man between 60 and 75 years old in good health and CMV-seronegative. CDR3 sequence reads: CASSAFRAVANQPQHF. The CDR3 DNA reads as TGTGCCAGCAGTGCATTTCGAGCGGTGGCCAATCAGCCCCAGCATTTT.